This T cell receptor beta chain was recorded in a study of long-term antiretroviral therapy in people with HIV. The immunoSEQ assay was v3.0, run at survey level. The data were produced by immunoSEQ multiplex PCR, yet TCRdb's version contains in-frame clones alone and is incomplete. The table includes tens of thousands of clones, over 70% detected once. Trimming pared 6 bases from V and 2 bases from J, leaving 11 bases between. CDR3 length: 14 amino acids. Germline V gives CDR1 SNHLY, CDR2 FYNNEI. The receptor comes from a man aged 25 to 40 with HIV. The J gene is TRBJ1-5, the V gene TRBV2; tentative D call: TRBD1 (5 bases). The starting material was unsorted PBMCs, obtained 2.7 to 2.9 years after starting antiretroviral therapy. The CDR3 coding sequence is TGTGCCAGCAGAGGCAGGGAGGGCAATCAGCCCCAGCATTTT. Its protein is CASRGREGNQPQHF.